This TCR beta chain was recovered during a study of molecular identifiers for immune sequencing clone quantification. Study findings and constraints: A shared barcode on identical TCR molecules could lead to underestimated sizes for highly expanded clones. Whereas naive cells kept under 1% of molecules in clones above 20 RNA copies, such clones held over 97% in effectors.

Libraries used roughly 18,000 to 1,000,000 sorted naive CD8 T cells and 10%, 30% or 50% RNA input. TCRdb used MiXCR to reprocess the PCR reads, holding one entry per CDR3 protein. The top ten clones hold 1.4% to 1.5% of a sample with over 55,000 distinct CDR3 sequences, under 20% of them seen once. The CDR3 is 16 amino acids. V was trimmed by 5 bases and J by 1 base, leaving 12 bases between them. Germline lookup yields CDR1 SEHNR and CDR2 FQNEAQ (reference sequence). This clonotype was seen at least ten times. Its antigen is as yet unknown. The sequence was obtained from a human donor in good health. Some libraries in this study had Jurkat cell RNA spiked in. This chain joins TRBV7-9 and TRBJ1-6; D gene uncertain. The specimen was naive CD8+ T cells from blood, with Jurkat cell RNA spiked in. Noted subset: FACS-sorted CD8+CD4-CCR7+CD45RA+ naive T cells. The CDR3 region is CASSELAGSYNSPLHF. In nucleotides, the CDR3 is TGTGCCAGCAGCGAACTAGCGGGGTCCTATAATTCACCCCTCCACTTT.